What follows describes a single T cell receptor beta chain. Its target is unknown. This sample is drawn from a study of cytomegalovirus exposure and HLA in healthy donors. Study-wide findings and caveats: Whilst most TCR sequences proved rare, a subset of public TCRs occurred across many donors.

Data came from immunoSEQ multiplex PCR; TCRdb stores just in-frame clones and leaves some out. The sample carries roughly 330,000 clones, roughly 90% recorded once. V was clipped by 1 base and J by 6 bases, with 9 bases between them. The germline gives CDR1 LNHDA, CDR2 SQIVND (reference sequence). The CDR3 has 14 residues. Sequences were obtained from PBMCs. The sequence derives from a woman in her 30s in good health and CMV-seropositive. The chain is built from TRBV19 and TRBJ2-2, with a tentative D call TRBD2 (5 bases). The CDR3 protein is CASSIGGKAGELFF. CDR3 DNA: TGTGCCAGTAGTATAGGAGGGAAGGCCGGGGAGCTGTTTTTT.